The clone carrying this T cell receptor beta chain was recorded once. Assay used: immunoSEQ multiplex PCR; TCRdb lists only in-frame clones, some missing. Of 90,000 or so clones detected, 95% appear once; the ten largest clones hold 0.3% to 0.35%. In germline, CDR1 is SGHDT, CDR2 YYEEEE. The CDR3 extends over 12 amino acids. V was cut by 2 bases and J by 5 bases, with 8 bases left in between. This record comes from a study of technical replicates of blood from a few donors. Sequencing was carried out using T cells isolated from PBMCs. The rearrangement joins TRBV5-6 to TRBJ2-7; D remains ambiguous. The sequence came from a human donor in good health. DNA for the CDR3: TGTGCCAGCAGCTTTATGTCCGACGAGCAGTACTTC. The encoded protein is CASSFMSDEQYF.